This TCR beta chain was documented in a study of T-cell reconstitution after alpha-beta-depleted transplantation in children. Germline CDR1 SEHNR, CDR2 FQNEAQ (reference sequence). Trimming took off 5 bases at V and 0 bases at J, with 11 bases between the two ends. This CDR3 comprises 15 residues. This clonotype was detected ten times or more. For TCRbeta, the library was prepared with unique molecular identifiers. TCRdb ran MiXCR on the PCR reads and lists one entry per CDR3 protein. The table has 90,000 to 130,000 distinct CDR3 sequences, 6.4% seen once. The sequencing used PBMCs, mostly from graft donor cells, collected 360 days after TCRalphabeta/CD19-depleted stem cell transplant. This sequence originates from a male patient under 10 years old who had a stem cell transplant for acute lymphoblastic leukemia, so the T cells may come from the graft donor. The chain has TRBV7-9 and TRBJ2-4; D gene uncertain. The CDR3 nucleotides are TGTGCCAGCAGCACCTCCCAGTTAGCCAAAAACATTCAGTACTTC. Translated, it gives CASSTSQLAKNIQYF.